The source of this T cell receptor beta chain is a study of OX40 agonist ivuxolimab in advanced cancers. Findings and caveats of the study: With doses of 0.1 to 3.0 mg/kg, CD4+ and CD8+ blood T cells had undergone clonal expansion by week 6.

Blood got drawn at baseline, again on cycle 4 day 1, and then on cycle 7 day 1. The germline V gene has CDR1 KGHSH and CDR2 LQKENI. The CDR3 has 15 amino acids. V lost 0 bases to trimming and J lost 1 base; unmatched junction nucleotides: 2. This clone was found a few times. Its target is unknown. Data came from immunoSEQ multiplex PCR; TCRdb stores just in-frame clones and leaves some out. The top ten hold over 0.2% of the sample, which has about 88,000 clones, approximately 89% seen once. This TCR derives from an adult with an advanced solid tumor such as melanoma, head and neck, liver or kidney cancer. V gene TRBV18 combines with J gene TRBJ1-1; 7 bases agree with TRBD1. This specimen consisted of CD4+ or CD8+ T cells sorted from blood, obtained in a trial of the OX40 agonist ivuxolimab. The CDR3 sequence is CASSPPTGRNTEAFF. In nucleotides, the CDR3 is TGTGCCAGCTCACCACCGACAGGGAGGAACACTGAAGCTTTCTTT.